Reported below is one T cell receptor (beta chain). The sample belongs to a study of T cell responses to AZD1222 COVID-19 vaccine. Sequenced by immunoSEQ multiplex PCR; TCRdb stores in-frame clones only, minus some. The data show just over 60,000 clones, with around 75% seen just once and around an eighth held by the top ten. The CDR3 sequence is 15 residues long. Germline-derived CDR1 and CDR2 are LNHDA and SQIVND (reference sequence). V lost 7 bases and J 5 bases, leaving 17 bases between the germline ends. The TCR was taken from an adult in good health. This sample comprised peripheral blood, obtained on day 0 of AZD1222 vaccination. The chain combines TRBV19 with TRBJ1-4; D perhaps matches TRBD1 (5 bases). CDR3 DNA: TGTGCCAGTACCTTCTGGGGGAGACTAAATGAAAAACTGTTTTTT. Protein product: CASTFWGRLNEKLFF.